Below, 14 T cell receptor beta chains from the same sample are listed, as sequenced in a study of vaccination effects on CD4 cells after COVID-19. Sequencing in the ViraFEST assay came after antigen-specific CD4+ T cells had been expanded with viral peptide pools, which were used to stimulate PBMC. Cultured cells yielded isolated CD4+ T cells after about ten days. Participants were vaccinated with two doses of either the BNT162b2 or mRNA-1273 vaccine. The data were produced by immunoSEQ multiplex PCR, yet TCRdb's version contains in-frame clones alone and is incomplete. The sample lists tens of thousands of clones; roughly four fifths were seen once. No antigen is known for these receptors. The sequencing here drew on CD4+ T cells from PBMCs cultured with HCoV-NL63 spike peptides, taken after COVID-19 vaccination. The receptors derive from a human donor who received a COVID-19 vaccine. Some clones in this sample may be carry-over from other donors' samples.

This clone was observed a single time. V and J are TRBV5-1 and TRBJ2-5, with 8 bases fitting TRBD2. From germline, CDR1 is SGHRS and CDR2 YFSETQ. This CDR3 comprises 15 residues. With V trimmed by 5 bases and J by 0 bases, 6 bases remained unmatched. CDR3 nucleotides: TGCGCCAGCAGTCTAGCGGGCCTCGACCAAGAGACCCAGTACTTC. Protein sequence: CASSLAGLDQETQYF. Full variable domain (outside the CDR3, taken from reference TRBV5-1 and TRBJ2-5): KAGVTQTPRYLIKTRGQQVTLSCSPISGHRSVSWYQQTPGQGLQFLFEYFSETQRNKGNFPGRFSGRQFSNSRSEMNVSTLELGDSALYLCASSLAGLDQETQYFGPGTRLLVL.

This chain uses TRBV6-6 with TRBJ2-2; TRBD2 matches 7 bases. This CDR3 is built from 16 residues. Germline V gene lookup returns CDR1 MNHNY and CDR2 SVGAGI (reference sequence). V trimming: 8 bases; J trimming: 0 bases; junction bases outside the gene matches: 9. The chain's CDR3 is CASFERGGSNTGELFF. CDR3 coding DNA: TGTGCCAGCTTCGAGCGGGGTGGATCGAACACCGGGGAGCTGTTTTTT.

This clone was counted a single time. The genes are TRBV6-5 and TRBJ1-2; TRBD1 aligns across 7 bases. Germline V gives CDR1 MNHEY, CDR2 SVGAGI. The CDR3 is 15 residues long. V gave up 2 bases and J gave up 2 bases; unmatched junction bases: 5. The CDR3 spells CASSYLDRTNYGYTF. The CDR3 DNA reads TGTGCCAGCAGTTACCTGGACAGGACCAACTATGGCTACACCTTC.

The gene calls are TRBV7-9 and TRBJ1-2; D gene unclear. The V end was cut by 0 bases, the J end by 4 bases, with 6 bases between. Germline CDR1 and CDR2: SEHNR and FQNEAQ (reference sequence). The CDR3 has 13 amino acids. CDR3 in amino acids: CASSLAQSYGYTF. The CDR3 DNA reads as TGTGCCAGCAGCTTAGCCCAGTCCTATGGCTACACCTTC.

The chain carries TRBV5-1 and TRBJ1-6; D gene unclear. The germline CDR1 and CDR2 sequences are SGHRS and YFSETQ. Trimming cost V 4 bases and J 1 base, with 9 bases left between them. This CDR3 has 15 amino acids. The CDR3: CASSTSGSYNSPLHF. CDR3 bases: TGCGCCAGCAGCACGTCCGGGTCCTATAATTCACCCCTCCACTTT.

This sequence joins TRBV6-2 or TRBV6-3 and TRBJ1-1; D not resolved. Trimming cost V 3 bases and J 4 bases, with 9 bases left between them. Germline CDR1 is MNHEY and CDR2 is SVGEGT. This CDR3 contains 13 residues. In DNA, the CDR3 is TGTGCCAGCAGTTATGTGGGAGGCACTGAAGCTTTCTTT. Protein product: CASSYVGGTEAFF.

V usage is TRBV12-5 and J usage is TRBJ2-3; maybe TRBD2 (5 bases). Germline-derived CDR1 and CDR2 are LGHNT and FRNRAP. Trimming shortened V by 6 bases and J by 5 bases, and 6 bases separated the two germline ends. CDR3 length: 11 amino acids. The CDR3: CASGRGDTQYF. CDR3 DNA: TGTGCTAGTGGCCGGGGAGATACGCAGTATTTT.

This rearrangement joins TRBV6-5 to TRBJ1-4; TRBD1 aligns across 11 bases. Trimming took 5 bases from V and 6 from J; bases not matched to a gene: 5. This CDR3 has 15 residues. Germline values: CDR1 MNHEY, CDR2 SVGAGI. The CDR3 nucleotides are TGTGCCAGCAGTATGGACAGGGGGCGAGATGAAAAACTGTTTTTT. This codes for CASSMDRGRDEKLFF.

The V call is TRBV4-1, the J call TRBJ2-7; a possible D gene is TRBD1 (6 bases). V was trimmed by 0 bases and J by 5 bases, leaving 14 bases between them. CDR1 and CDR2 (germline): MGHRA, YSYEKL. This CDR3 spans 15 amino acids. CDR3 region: CASSQDPYRANEQYV. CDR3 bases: TGCGCCAGCAGCCAAGATCCTTACAGGGCGAACGAGCAGTACGTC.

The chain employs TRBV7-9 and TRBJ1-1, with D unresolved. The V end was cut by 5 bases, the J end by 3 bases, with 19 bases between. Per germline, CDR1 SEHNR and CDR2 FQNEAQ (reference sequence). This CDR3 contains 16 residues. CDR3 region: CASSPPVGLGDTEAFF. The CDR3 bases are TGTGCCAGCAGCCCCCCGGTCGGGTTGGGAGACACTGAAGCTTTCTTT.

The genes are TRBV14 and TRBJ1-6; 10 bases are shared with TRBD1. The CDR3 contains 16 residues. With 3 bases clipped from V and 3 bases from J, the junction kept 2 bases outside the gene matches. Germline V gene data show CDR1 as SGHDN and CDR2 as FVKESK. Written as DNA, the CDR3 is TGTGCCAGCAGCCAGAGGACAGGGGGCTATAATTCACCCCTCCACTTT. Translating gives CASSQRTGGYNSPLHF. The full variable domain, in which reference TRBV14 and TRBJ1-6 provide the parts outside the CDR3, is EAGVTQFPSHSVIEKGQTVTLRCDPISGHDNLYWYRRVMGKEIKFLLHFVKESKQDESGMPNNRFLAERTGGTYSTLKVQPAELEDSGVYFCASSQRTGGYNSPLHFGNGTRLTVT.

CDR3 in DNA: TGCGCCAGCAGCCCCCTAACGGGGGGGCGTCTAGAGACCCAGTACTTC. Protein product: CASSPLTGGRLETQYF. This sequence joins TRBV5-1 and TRBJ2-5; TRBD2 agrees at 8 bases. Germline CDR1 and CDR2: SGHRS and YFSETQ. With 4 bases clipped from V and 4 bases from J, the junction kept 12 bases outside the gene matches. This CDR3 comprises 16 residues. The full variable domain, its missing parts supplied by reference TRBV5-1 and TRBJ2-5, is KAGVTQTPRYLIKTRGQQVTLSCSPISGHRSVSWYQQTPGQGLQFLFEYFSETQRNKGNFPGRFSGRQFSNSRSEMNVSTLELGDSALYLCASSPLTGGRLETQYFGPGTRLLVL.

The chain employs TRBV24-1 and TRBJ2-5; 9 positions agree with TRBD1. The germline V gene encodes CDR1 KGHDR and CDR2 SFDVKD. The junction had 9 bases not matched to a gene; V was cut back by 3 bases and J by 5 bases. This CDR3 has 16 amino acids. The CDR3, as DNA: TGTGCCACCAGTGATCCTGGGACAGGGCCAGGCGAGACCCAGTACTTC. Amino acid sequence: CATSDPGTGPGETQYF.

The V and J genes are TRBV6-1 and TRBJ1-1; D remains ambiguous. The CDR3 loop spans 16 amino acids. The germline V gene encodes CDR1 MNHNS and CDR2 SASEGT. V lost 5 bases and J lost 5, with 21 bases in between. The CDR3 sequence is CASSQGSGRRKTEAFF. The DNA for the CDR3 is TGTGCCAGCAGTCAAGGAAGTGGTAGGCGAAAGACTGAAGCTTTCTTT.